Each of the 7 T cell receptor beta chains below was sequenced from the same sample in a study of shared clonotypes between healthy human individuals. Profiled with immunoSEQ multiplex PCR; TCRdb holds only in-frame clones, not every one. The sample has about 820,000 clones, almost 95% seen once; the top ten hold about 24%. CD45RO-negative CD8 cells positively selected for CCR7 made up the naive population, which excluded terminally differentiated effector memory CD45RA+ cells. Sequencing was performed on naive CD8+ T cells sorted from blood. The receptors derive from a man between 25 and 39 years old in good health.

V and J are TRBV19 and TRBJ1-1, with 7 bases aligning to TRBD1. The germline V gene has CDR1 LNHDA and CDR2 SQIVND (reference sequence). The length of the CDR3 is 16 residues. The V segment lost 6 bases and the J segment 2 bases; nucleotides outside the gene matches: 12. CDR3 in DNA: TGTGCCAGTAGCTACCAGGACAGGAGCTTAAACACTGAAGCTTTCTTT. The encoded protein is CASSYQDRSLNTEAFF. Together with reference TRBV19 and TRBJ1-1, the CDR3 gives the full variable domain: DGGITQSPKYLFRKEGQNVTLSCEQNLNHDAMYWYRQDPGQGLRLIYYSQIVNDFQKGDIAEGYSVSREKKESFPLTVTSAQKNPTAFYLCASSYQDRSLNTEAFFGQGTRLTVV.

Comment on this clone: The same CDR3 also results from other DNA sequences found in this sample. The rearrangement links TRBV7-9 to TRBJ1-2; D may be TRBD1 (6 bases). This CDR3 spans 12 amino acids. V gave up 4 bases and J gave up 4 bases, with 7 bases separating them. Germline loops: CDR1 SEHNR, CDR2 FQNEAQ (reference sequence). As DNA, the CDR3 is TGTGCCAGCAGCTCAGGGGTCTATGGCTACACCTTC. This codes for CASSSGVYGYTF.

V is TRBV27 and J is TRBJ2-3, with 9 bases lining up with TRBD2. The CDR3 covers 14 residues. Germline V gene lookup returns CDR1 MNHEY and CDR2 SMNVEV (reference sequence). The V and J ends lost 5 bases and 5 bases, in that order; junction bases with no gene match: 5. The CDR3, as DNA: TGTGCCAGCAGTGCCCGGCGGGGGGGAGATACGCAGTATTTT. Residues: CASSARRGGDTQYF.

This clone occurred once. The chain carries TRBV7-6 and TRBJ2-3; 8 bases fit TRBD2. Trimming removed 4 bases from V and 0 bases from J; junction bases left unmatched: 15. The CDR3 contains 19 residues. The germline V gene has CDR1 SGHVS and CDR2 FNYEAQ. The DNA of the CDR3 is TGTGCCAGCAGCTCACCGCGGGAGGTAACACCTCCTAGCACAGATACGCAGTATTTT. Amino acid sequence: CASSSPREVTPPSTDTQYF. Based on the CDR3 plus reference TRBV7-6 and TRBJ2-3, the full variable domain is GAGVSQSPRYKVTKRGQDVALRCDPISGHVSLYWYRQALGQGPEFLTYFNYEAQQDKSGLPNDRFSAERPEGSISTLTIQRTEQRDSAMYRCASSSPREVTPPSTDTQYFGPGTRLTVL.

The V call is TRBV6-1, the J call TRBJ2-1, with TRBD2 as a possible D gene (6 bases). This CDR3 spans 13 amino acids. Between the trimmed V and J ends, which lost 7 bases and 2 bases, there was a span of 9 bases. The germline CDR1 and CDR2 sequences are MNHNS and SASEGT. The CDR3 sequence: CASKTGAYNEQFF. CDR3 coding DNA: TGTGCCAGCAAAACGGGAGCCTACAATGAGCAGTTCTTC.

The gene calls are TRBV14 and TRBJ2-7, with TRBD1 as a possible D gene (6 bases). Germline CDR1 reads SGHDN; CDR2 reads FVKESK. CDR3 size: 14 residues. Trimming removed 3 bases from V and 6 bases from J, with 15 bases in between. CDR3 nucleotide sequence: TGTGCCAGCAGCCAGCTCAGGGGACCAGGCGAGCAGTACTTC. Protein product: CASSQLRGPGEQYF.

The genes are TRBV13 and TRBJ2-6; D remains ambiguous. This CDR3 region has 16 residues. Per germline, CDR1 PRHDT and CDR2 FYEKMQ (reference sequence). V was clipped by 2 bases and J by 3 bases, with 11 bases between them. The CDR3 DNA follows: TGTGCCAGCAGCTTAAAAGGTTTTGGTGGGGCCAACGTCCTGACTTTC. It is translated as CASSLKGFGGANVLTF.